This T cell receptor (beta chain) emerged from a study of a mutant IDH1 vaccine in newly diagnosed glioma. Sequencing used immunoSEQ multiplex PCR; TCRdb keeps in-frame clones, though not all of them. Among 57,000 or so clones listed, about four fifths were seen once. A remark on this clone: Its antigen is as yet unknown.

The sample's time point: week 11, during vaccination. Each dose delivered 300 ug of mutant IDH1 20-mer peptide subcutaneously with imiquimod. This CDR3 is 13 amino acids long. V was clipped by 6 bases and J by 0 bases, with 9 bases between them. Germline CDR1 SNHLY, CDR2 FYNNEI. The specimen comprised PBMCs, sampled from a glioma patient whose treatment included an IDH1 peptide vaccine. This clonotype was sampled from a man aged 25-40 years with glioma. The gene calls are TRBV2 and TRBJ2-7; tentative D call: TRBD1 (6 bases). The CDR3 here is CASSQGSSYEQYF. The DNA for the CDR3 is TGTGCCAGCAGCCAGGGGAGCTCCTACGAGCAGTACTTC.